These T cell receptor beta chains were read from a single sample in a study of cytomegalovirus exposure and HLA in healthy donors. The method was immunoSEQ multiplex PCR; TCRdb's version includes in-frame clones alone and lacks a portion of them. The repertoire includes about 180,000 clones, over 70% of them detected once, and approximately 1.3% sits in the top ten. Sequencing was done on a sample of PBMCs. The receptors derive from a man younger than 35 in good health and CMV-seronegative. The CDR3 runs from the conserved cysteine through the conserved F or W. Each record gives: V gene, J gene, D gene, clone size, CDR3 protein, CDR3 DNA. The D gene is left open where the match is weak. Clone size is stated in some rows and not others, as once, few, many or a class when expanded.

TRBV30	TRBJ2-7	.	.	CAWSVAGPSFEQYF	TGTGCCTGGAGTGTCGCGGGACCATCTTTCGAGCAGTACTTC
TRBV1	TRBJ1-4	.	few	CTSSLTGVEGEKLFF	TGCACCAGCAGCCTGACAGGGGTTGAGGGAGAAAAACTGTTTTTT
TRBV10-3	TRBJ2-3	.	.	CAISALEFADTQYF	TGTGCCATCAGTGCCCTGGAGTTTGCAGATACGCAGTATTTT
TRBV6-6	TRBJ2-7	.	.	CASTGAGSYEQYF	TGTGCCAGCACCGGCGCGGGTTCCTACGAGCAGTACTTC
TRBV7-9	TRBJ2-1	TRBD1	.	CASSFQDRAHNEQFF	TGTGCCAGCAGCTTTCAGGACAGGGCTCACAATGAGCAGTTCTTC
TRBV10-3	TRBJ1-1	.	.	CAISEAGRGTEAFF	TGTGCCATCAGTGAAGCGGGGAGGGGGACTGAAGCTTTCTTT
TRBV29-1	TRBJ1-1	TRBD1	.	CSVVGTANTEAFF	TGCAGCGTTGTGGGGACAGCGAACACTGAAGCTTTCTTT
TRBV5-1	TRBJ1-4	.	.	CASSLSTANEKLFF	TGCGCCAGCAGCTTGAGTACGGCTAATGAAAAACTGTTTTTT
TRBV6-5	TRBJ2-7	.	.	CASSRGRYTYEQYF	TGTGCCAGCAGTAGGGGAAGGTACACCTACGAGCAGTACTTC
TRBV7-8	TRBJ2-2	.	.	CASLLSRGSTGELFF	TGTGCCAGCCTTCTCTCACGGGGGAGCACCGGGGAGCTGTTTTTT
TRBV12-5	TRBJ1-1	.	.	CASGLGGPNTEAFF	TGTGCTAGTGGTTTGGGGGGCCCGAACACTGAAGCTTTCTTT
TRBV28	TRBJ2-7	.	.	CASSFESSYEQYF	TGTGCCAGCAGTTTCGAGTCCTCCTACGAGCAGTACTTC
TRBV5-1	TRBJ2-3	.	.	CASRRDGLRGISSTDTQYF	TGCGCCAGCAGACGTGATGGCTTGCGGGGAATCTCTAGCACAGATACGCAGTATTTT
TRBV28	TRBJ2-5	TRBD2	.	CASSSGGQETQYF	TGTGCCAGCAGTAGCGGGGGGCAAGAGACCCAGTACTTC
TRBV2	TRBJ2-7	.	.	CASSRQVYEQYF	TGTGCCAGCAGTAGACAAGTCTACGAGCAGTACTTC
TRBV28	TRBJ2-1	TRBD1	.	CASSPGTASYNEQFF	TGTGCCAGCAGCCCCGGGACAGCCTCCTACAATGAGCAGTTCTTC
TRBV28	TRBJ1-3	.	.	CASSDTLSGNTIYF	TGTGCCAGCAGTGACACTCTCTCTGGAAACACCATATATTTT
TRBV9	TRBJ2-5	TRBD1	.	CASTGSGGETQYF	TGTGCCAGCACCGGATCAGGGGGAGAGACCCAGTACTTC
TRBV4-3	TRBJ2-3	TRBD2	.	CASSQDSGGLTDTQYF	TGCGCCAGCAGCCAAGATTCGGGAGGTTTGACGGATACGCAGTATTTT
TRBV9	TRBJ2-2	TRBD2	.	CASSPRSGRVDTGELFF	TGTGCCAGCAGCCCTAGGAGCGGGAGGGTCGACACCGGGGAGCTGTTTTTT
TRBV27	TRBJ2-7	.	.	CASSWGPTYEQYF	TGTGCCAGCAGTTGGGGGCCGACCTACGAGCAGTACTTC
TRBV2	TRBJ2-7	TRBD1	.	CASSETGVSYEQYF	TGTGCCAGCAGTGAGACAGGGGTCTCCTACGAGCAGTACTTC
TRBV5-1	TRBJ2-5	.	.	CASSTTSGPQREEQYF	TGCGCCAGCAGCACCACCTCCGGGCCTCAAAGGGAGGAGCAGTACTTC
TRBV18	TRBJ2-3	.	.	CASSLGTDGRDTQYF	TGTGCCAGCTCACTGGGGACTGACGGCAGGGATACGCAGTATTTT
TRBV15	TRBJ1-3	.	.	CATSRDILGAHSGNTIYF	TGTGCCACCAGCAGAGATATCTTGGGGGCCCACTCTGGAAACACCATATATTTT
TRBV9	TRBJ1-1	.	few	CASSVGISGPEAFF	TGTGCCAGCAGCGTAGGAATTTCAGGGCCTGAAGCTTTCTTT
TRBV7-3	TRBJ2-3	TRBD2	.	CASSPLAATQYF	TGTGCCAGCAGCCCTCTAGCGGCTACGCAGTATTTT
TRBV19	TRBJ2-4	TRBD2	.	CASSIRGLAGGGAKNIQYF	TGTGCCAGTAGTATAAGGGGACTAGCGGGAGGCGGCGCCAAAAACATTCAGTACTTC